This T cell receptor beta chain was recovered during a study of blood T cell repertoires in COVID-19. The overall study: Samples of COVID-19 (acute and convalescent) were obtained from the United States, Italy and Spain. Nucleic acid was either cDNA or gDNA, and it came from T cells, B-cell-depleted T cells, or PBMCs.

As handled by the study authors: Amplification of reference gene primers provided the estimated nucleated cell counts. Produced via immunoSEQ multiplex PCR; TCRdb's table is partial and in-frame only. The V and J calls and clone size were taken over from that table, and D and trimming were inferred from the DNA. The sample includes 65,000 to 75,000 clones, around 70% of them seen just once. This CDR3 is 14 amino acids long. Losses at the gene ends were 8 bases for V and 12 bases for J; bases not matched to a gene: 13. Germline loops: CDR1 MNHEY, CDR2 SVGEGT. V usage is TRBV6-2 or TRBV6-3 and J usage is TRBJ2-1; 10 bases align to TRBD2. The sample was peripheral blood. The receptor was derived from a man in his 70s with acute or convalescent COVID-19. The CDR3 region has the DNA TGTGCCAGCCGCCTAGGGCTAGCGGGAGCGAGGCAGTTCTTC. Amino acid sequence: CASRLGLAGARQFF.